This entry lists 18 T cell receptor beta chains sequenced from one sample in a study of identical twins. One entry per CDR3 protein results from TCRdb running MiXCR on the 5' RACE reads. The sample shows 700,000 or so distinct CDR3 sequences, 8.6% of them seen only once. This sample was shared with a second study, whose subject was yellow fever vaccine responses in identical twins.

Sequenced sample: PBMCs. Source of these receptors: a woman in her late teens or twenties in good health.

V is TRBV7-9 and J is TRBJ1-1, with D unclear. Germline V gene sequence: CDR1 SEHNR, CDR2 FQNEAQ (reference sequence). The ends were cut back, 0 bases at V and 1 base at J, with 12 bases in the middle. This CDR3 has 16 residues. This chain's CDR3 is CASSLAQVWGNTEAFF. As DNA, the CDR3 is TGTGCCAGCAGCTTAGCCCAAGTGTGGGGGAACACTGAAGCTTTCTTT.

This clonotype has a count of ten or more. The chain is built from TRBV7-6 and TRBJ1-1; D gene uncertain. Germline CDR1 and CDR2: SGHVS and FNYEAQ. The V and J ends lost 1 base and 0 bases respectively, with 6 bases between them. CDR3 size: 14 residues. In DNA, the CDR3 is TGTGCCAGCAGCTTAGAAATTATGAACACTGAAGCTTTCTTT. Translation gives CASSLEIMNTEAFF. The full variable domain, with the rest looked up from reference TRBV7-6 and TRBJ1-1, is GAGVSQSPRYKVTKRGQDVALRCDPISGHVSLYWYRQALGQGPEFLTYFNYEAQQDKSGLPNDRFSAERPEGSISTLTIQRTEQRDSAMYRCASSLEIMNTEAFFGQGTRLTVV.

This clonotype was found a few times. The V and J genes are TRBV28 and TRBJ2-7, with a possible D match to TRBD1 (5 bases). V shed 7 bases and J shed 3 bases, with 16 bases lying between them. Per the germline V gene, CDR1 is MDHEN and CDR2 is SYDVKM. The CDR3 runs 14 residues. CDR3 protein: CASNVAGINYEQYF. The CDR3 nucleotides are TGTGCCAGCAACGTGGCAGGGATTAACTACGAGCAGTACTTC.

The chain employs TRBV3-1 and TRBJ2-7; unclear D gene. The CDR3 covers 13 residues. Germline V gene data show CDR1 as LGHDT and CDR2 as YNNKEL (reference sequence). V dropped 3 bases and J dropped 4 bases, with 10 bases sitting between them. The CDR3 is CASSQPPHYEQYF. In DNA form, the CDR3 reads TGTGCCAGCAGCCAGCCGCCCCATTACGAGCAGTACTTC.

This clonotype occurred a few times. This rearrangement joins TRBV7-8 to TRBJ2-7; 10 bases agree with TRBD2. Germline CDR1 SGHVS, CDR2 FQNEAQ. CDR3 length: 15 amino acids. V lost 2 bases to trimming and J lost 3 bases; unmatched junction nucleotides: 4. This chain's CDR3 is CASSLTASGSYEQYF. CDR3 in DNA: TGTGCCAGCAGCTTAACGGCTAGCGGGAGCTACGAGCAGTACTTC.

This clonotype was counted between two and nine times. The rearrangement joins TRBV3-1 to TRBJ2-2, with a possible D match to TRBD2 (6 bases). The CDR3 extends over 15 amino acids. Germline lookup yields CDR1 LGHDT and CDR2 YNNKEL (reference sequence). Trimming left V 4 bases short and J 5 bases short, with 14 bases between. The CDR3 spells CASSLRPGDTGELFF. The CDR3 DNA is TGTGCCAGCAGCCTTAGGCCGGGAGATACCGGGGAGCTGTTTTTT.

The chain uses TRBV11-2 and TRBJ1-1; tentatively, D is TRBD1 (5 bases). Germline V gene lookup returns CDR1 SGHAT and CDR2 FQNNGV. This CDR3 is built from 16 residues. The ends were cut back, 1 base at V and 5 bases at J, with 17 bases in the middle. As DNA, the CDR3 is TGTGCCAGCAGCTTAGGCCGAGGTGGGGGGAATACTGAAGCTTTCTTT. Encoded protein: CASSLGRGGGNTEAFF.

This clonotype has more than one count but fewer than ten. The rearrangement links TRBV6-2 or TRBV6-3 to TRBJ2-3; tentative D call: TRBD2 (6 bases). CDR1 and CDR2 from the germline V gene are MNHEY and SVGEGT. Between the trimmed V and J ends, which lost 8 bases and 3 bases, there was a span of 15 bases. This CDR3 is built from 14 residues. The CDR3 DNA follows: TGTGCCAGCGAGTCTGGACTACTGACAGATACGCAGTATTTT. Translated, it gives CASESGLLTDTQYF.

This clonotype was counted only a few times. The chain carries TRBV21-1 and TRBJ2-3; the DNA was not compared with TRBD2, the D call given in the table. TRBV21-1 is marked as a pseudogene. There are 17 residues in the CDR3. CDR3 in DNA: TGTGCCAGCAGCAAAGTTAGGAGCGGGAACTACACAGATACGCAGTATTTT. Its translation is CASSKVRSGNYTDTQYF.

This clonotype was seen at least ten times. The CDR3 region has the DNA TGTGCCAGCAGACGGATGGGGGGTAGGGATTCACCCCTCCACTTT. This gives the protein CASRRMGGRDSPLHF. This sequence joins TRBV12-3 or TRBV12-4 and TRBJ1-6; tentative D call: TRBD1 (5 bases). This CDR3 comprises 15 residues. V was shortened by 6 bases and J by 8 bases, with 17 bases between the two germline ends.

This clonotype occurred a few times. The genes are TRBV12-3 or TRBV12-4 and TRBJ1-2, with TRBD1 matching 10 bases. The CDR3 loop spans 17 amino acids. V shed 4 bases, J shed 2 bases, and the junction held 10 bases outside the gene matches. CDR3 in amino acids: CASSSGTGASVNYGYTF. The CDR3 coding sequence is TGTGCCAGCAGTTCCGGGACAGGGGCGTCAGTGAACTATGGCTACACCTTC.

This clonotype was seen only a few times. This chain connects TRBV4-1 to TRBJ2-1; tentatively, D is TRBD1 (5 bases). The CDR3 contains 16 residues. V was trimmed by 4 bases and J by 6 bases, leaving 19 bases between them. The V gene's germline CDR1 is MGHRA and CDR2 YSYEKL. Written as DNA, the CDR3 is TGCGCCAGCAGCCTACTCAGGGTGTTTGGAGCCAATGAGCAGTTCTTC. This encodes CASSLLRVFGANEQFF.

This clonotype occurred a few times. The chain links TRBV7-9 to TRBJ2-7; 7 nucleotides match TRBD1. Germline loops: CDR1 SEHNR, CDR2 FQNEAQ (reference sequence). The CDR3 has 14 residues. The V gene end was trimmed by 2 bases and the J gene end by 3 bases; junction bases not matched to a gene: 4. The CDR3 nucleotides read TGTGCCAGCAGCTTACACCGGGACAGCTACGAGCAGTACTTC. Protein sequence: CASSLHRDSYEQYF.

This clonotype was seen at least ten times. The V call is TRBV20-1, the J call TRBJ2-1; D not resolved. This CDR3 has 11 residues. Germline V gene lookup returns CDR1 DFQATT and CDR2 SNEGSKA (reference sequence). Written as DNA, the CDR3 is TGCAGCCTCACTGGCTACAATGAGCAGTTCTTC. Translating gives CSLTGYNEQFF.

The rearrangement joins TRBV20-1 to TRBJ2-2; D is perhaps TRBD2 (5 bases). Germline V gives CDR1 DFQATT, CDR2 SNEGSKA (reference sequence). The CDR3 covers 16 residues. Trimming took off 0 bases at V and 0 bases at J, with 11 bases between the two ends. The CDR3 DNA reads as TGCAGTGCTAGAGATACCAGCGGAACGAACACCGGGGAGCTGTTTTTT. Encoded protein: CSARDTSGTNTGELFF.

This clonotype showed up many times. CDR3 nucleotides: TGTGCCAGCAGTTGGTCTTATAATGAAAAACTGTTTTTT. This gives the protein CASSWSYNEKLFF. J is TRBJ1-4 and V is TRBV27; D remains ambiguous. Trimming cost V 4 bases and J 4 bases, with 7 bases left between them. Per germline, CDR1 MNHEY and CDR2 SMNVEV (reference sequence). The CDR3 has 13 amino acids.

The sample holds a few counts of this clonotype. This chain links TRBV7-2 with TRBJ2-1; D is unresolved. Germline V gene data show CDR1 as SGHTA and CDR2 as FQGNSA. CDR3 size: 15 residues. The V end was cut by 1 base, the J end by 8 bases, with 15 bases between. CDR3 loop: CASSLETGTGYEQFF. Written as DNA, the CDR3 is TGTGCCAGCAGCTTAGAAACGGGCACCGGGTATGAGCAGTTCTTC.

The rearrangement links TRBV28 to TRBJ2-3, with D hard to call. The germline V gene has CDR1 MDHEN and CDR2 SYDVKM. V shed 6 bases and J shed 0 bases, with 10 bases lying between them. The CDR3 runs to 14 residues. CDR3 nucleotide sequence: TGTGCCAGCAGCTATGGAATTAGCACAGATACGCAGTATTTT. It translates to CASSYGISTDTQYF. The full variable domain, in which reference TRBV28 and TRBJ2-3 provide the parts outside the CDR3, is DVKVTQSSRYLVKRTGEKVFLECVQDMDHENMFWYRQDPGLGLRLIYFSYDVKMKEKGDIPEGYSVSREKKERFSLILESASTNQTSMYLCASSYGISTDTQYFGPGTRLTVL.